These 2 T cell receptor beta chains share one sample of origin, sequenced in a study of T cell responses to AZD1222 COVID-19 vaccine. Libraries were prepared by immunoSEQ multiplex PCR; TCRdb keeps only in-frame clonotypes and omits some of them. Among about 180,000 clones, around 87% were seen once, and the ten largest hold about 2.5%. The material sequenced was peripheral blood, taken on day 0 of AZD1222 vaccination. These receptors were collected from an adult in good health.

CDR3 sequence: CASSEGGEAFF. The CDR3 DNA is TGTGCCAGCAGTGAAGGGGGGGAAGCTTTCTTT. The chain links TRBV25-1 to TRBJ1-1; D is perhaps TRBD1 (5 bases). This CDR3 has 11 residues. The ends were cut back, 2 bases at V and 8 bases at J, with 6 bases in the middle. The germline V gene has CDR1 MGHDK and CDR2 SYGVNS.

The chain links TRBV6-5 to TRBJ1-5; TRBD1 is a possible D gene (6 bases). This CDR3 comprises 14 residues. V lost 8 bases to trimming and J lost 2 bases, with 13 bases between them. CDR1 is MNHEY and CDR2 is SVGAGI in the germline V gene. CDR3 protein: CASSPAGGNQPQHF. DNA of the CDR3: TGTGCCAGCTCTCCGGCAGGGGGCAATCAGCCCCAGCATTTT.